Sequencing of this TCR beta chain was carried out in a study of T cells in narcolepsy. Study-level information: Enrolled donors included narcolepsy type 1 or type 2 patients and healthy controls. Study-level findings and limits: Comparing one patient's CSF and blood CD4+ clonotypes highlighted HCRT- and TRIB2-specific autoreactive clonotypes. Autoreactive clonotypes reportedly recurred in blood of same and different patients, not controls. No autoreactive T cell clone sequences appeared in some memory CD4+ repertoires.

A word on this clone: Its antigen is as yet unknown.

This CDR3 contains 13 residues. From germline, CDR1 is MNHEY and CDR2 SVGAGI. The V and J ends lost 5 bases and 2 bases respectively, with 7 bases between them. Clones were sequenced by immunoSEQ multiplex PCR, and TCRdb holds only the in-frame ones, with some missing. In the table there are some 32,000 clones, around 80% of which are singletons. The chain uses TRBV6-5 and TRBJ1-5; D remains unclear. This clonotype originated in a human donor with narcolepsy. The specimen was CD45RA- memory CD4+ T cells from PBMCs. CDR3 loop: CASSRDGNQPQHF. CDR3 DNA: TGTGCCAGCAGTAGGGATGGCAATCAGCCCCAGCATTTT.